The 18 T cell receptor beta chains below all came from one sample that was sequenced in a study of OX40 agonist ivuxolimab in advanced cancers. Produced via immunoSEQ multiplex PCR; TCRdb's table is partial and in-frame only. The sample lists around 51,000 clones; roughly 80% were seen once. The source material was CD4+ or CD8+ T cells sorted from blood, sampled in a trial of the OX40 agonist ivuxolimab. Receptor source: an adult with an advanced solid tumor such as melanoma, head and neck, liver or kidney cancer.

The rearrangement joins TRBV11-2 to TRBJ2-5; 9 bases match TRBD2. The CDR3 covers 16 residues. The trim removed 3 bases at V and 5 bases at J, leaving 10 bases unmatched. Germline CDR1 and CDR2: SGHAT and FQNNGV. CDR3 sequence reads: CASSLGAIAGAETQYF. The CDR3 region has the DNA TGTGCCAGCAGCTTGGGGGCTATAGCGGGAGCCGAGACCCAGTACTTC. Variable domain in full (rest from reference TRBV11-2 and TRBJ2-5): EAGVAQSPRYKIIEKRQSVAFWCNPISGHATLYWYQQILGQGPKLLIQFQNNGVVDDSQLPKDRFSAERLKGVDSTLKIQPAKLEDSAVYLCASSLGAIAGAETQYFGPGTRLLVL.

Note on this clone: The identical CDR3 is also encoded by other nucleotide sequences in the sample. This sequence joins TRBV10-1 and TRBJ1-1, with TRBD1 identical over 7 bases. The CDR3 runs 13 residues. V was pared by 4 bases and J by 4 bases, with 3 bases of the junction left unmatched. CDR1 and CDR2 (germline): WNHNN, SYGVQD (reference sequence). In DNA form, the CDR3 reads TGCGCCAGCAGTGGACAGGGCGCCACTGAAGCTTTCTTT. This encodes CASSGQGATEAFF.

This rearrangement joins TRBV5-7 to TRBJ1-4; 11 bases fit TRBD1. TRBV5-7 is placed among ORFs of uncertain function. V dropped 3 bases and J dropped 13; count of bases not matched to a gene: 5. The CDR3 is 13 residues long. The CDR3 DNA reads as TGTGCCAGCAGCTCGGGACAGGGGGATAGACTGTTTTTT. Protein product: CASSSGQGDRLFF.

The chain employs TRBV5-6 and TRBJ1-6; 9 bases map to TRBD1. This CDR3 has 16 residues. In germline, CDR1 is SGHDT, CDR2 YYEEEE. V lost 4 bases and J lost 5; bases outside the gene matches: 7. The CDR3 DNA follows: TGTGCCAGCAGCCGCGGACAGGGGTTTGATAATTCACCCCTCCACTTT. Amino acids: CASSRGQGFDNSPLHF. Full variable domain (outside the CDR3, taken from reference TRBV5-6 and TRBJ1-6): DAGVTQSPTHLIKTRGQQVTLRCSPKSGHDTVSWYQQALGQGPQFIFQYYEEEERQRGNFPDRFSGHQFPNYSSELNVNALLLGDSALYLCASSRGQGFDNSPLHFGNGTRLTVT.

The rearrangement links TRBV15 to TRBJ1-1, with D maybe TRBD1 (6 bases). CDR1 is LNHNV and CDR2 is YYDKDF in the germline V gene (reference sequence). The CDR3 length is 15 residues. Trimming cost V 5 bases and J 1 base, with 14 bases left between them. CDR3 DNA: TGTGCCACCAGCGTAAACAGGGCCCCGAACACTGAAGCTTTCTTT. Translating it yields CATSVNRAPNTEAFF.

V usage is TRBV7-8 and J usage is TRBJ1-2; the D is unclear. With 4 bases removed from V and 4 bases from J, the gap between germline ends came to 16 bases. CDR1 is SGHVS, CDR2 FQNEAQ, per germline. The CDR3 covers 15 residues. CDR3 DNA sequence: TGTGCCAGCAGCTCAGTAGCGGTTGGGTCCTATGGCTACACCTTC. Protein product: CASSSVAVGSYGYTF.

This chain joins TRBV28 and TRBJ2-5, with 8 bases lining up with TRBD2. Germline values: CDR1 MDHEN, CDR2 SYDVKM. CDR3 length: 18 residues. The junction had 12 bases not matched to a gene; V was cut back by 2 bases and J by 1 base. The DNA for the CDR3 is TGTGCCAGCAGTTTAAGCGAGGGACTAGGTTCTATCCAAGAGACCCAGTACTTC. Translating gives CASSLSEGLGSIQETQYF.

J is TRBJ1-1 and V is TRBV28, with 9 bases identical to TRBD1. The V and J ends lost 8 bases and 5 bases, in that order; junction bases with no gene match: 3. CDR1 and CDR2 (germline): MDHEN, SYDVKM. This CDR3 has 12 amino acids. This CDR3 reads CASRDRVTEAFF. CDR3 bases: TGTGCCAGCCGGGACAGGGTAACTGAAGCTTTCTTT. The entire variable domain, with the rest obtained from reference TRBV28 and TRBJ1-1, is as follows: DVKVTQSSRYLVKRTGEKVFLECVQDMDHENMFWYRQDPGLGLRLIYFSYDVKMKEKGDIPEGYSVSREKKERFSLILESASTNQTSMYLCASRDRVTEAFFGQGTRLTVV.

V usage is TRBV11-2 and J usage is TRBJ2-3; TRBD1 is a possible D gene (6 bases). Germline V lookup: CDR1 SGHAT, CDR2 FQNNGV. This CDR3 is 15 amino acids long. V shed 5 bases and J shed 4 bases, with 16 bases lying between them. DNA of the CDR3: TGTGCCAGCAGCCCTAAATTACAGGGACCAGATACGCAGTATTTT. Protein: CASSPKLQGPDTQYF.

The chain joins TRBV5-1 to TRBJ2-3, with 9 bases that match TRBD2. Germline lookup yields CDR1 SGHRS and CDR2 YFSETQ. The V gene end was trimmed by 4 bases and the J gene end by 4 bases; junction bases not matched to a gene: 7. The CDR3 totals 15 residues. CDR3 amino acids: CASSPGTSFADTQYF. The DNA of the CDR3 is TGCGCCAGCAGCCCCGGGACTAGCTTCGCAGATACGCAGTATTTT.

In nucleotides, the CDR3 is TGCAGCGTTGACACGGGAGGCTACAATGAGCAGTTCTTC. It translates to CSVDTGGYNEQFF. This chain connects TRBV29-1 to TRBJ2-1; 7 nucleotides match TRBD2. Germline lookup yields CDR1 SQVTM and CDR2 ANQGSEA. The CDR3 loop spans 13 amino acids. Trimming cost V 3 bases and J 3 bases; bases outside gene matches: 2.

The chain combines TRBV4-1 with TRBJ2-4; 7 nucleotides agree with TRBD2. The CDR3 spans 16 residues. Germline assignment: CDR1 MGHRA and CDR2 YSYEKL. V lost 3 bases to trimming and J lost 2 bases; unmatched junction nucleotides: 7. CDR3 in DNA: TGCGCCAGCAGCCAGGGGAGGGCCCTCACCAAAAACATTCAGTACTTC. Encoded protein: CASSQGRALTKNIQYF.

This rearrangement joins TRBV18 to TRBJ1-6, with TRBD1 matching over 7 bases. The V and J ends lost 3 bases and 7 bases, in that order; junction bases with no gene match: 9. The CDR3 extends over 16 amino acids. Per germline, CDR1 KGHSH and CDR2 LQKENI. The CDR3 nucleotides are TGTGCCAGCTCACCTCGACAGGGAGGCCTAAATTCACCCCTCCACTTT. Encoded protein: CASSPRQGGLNSPLHF. Variable domain in full (rest from reference TRBV18 and TRBJ1-6): NAGVMQNPRHLVRRRGQEARLRCSPMKGHSHVYWYRQLPEEGLKFMVYLQKENIIDESGMPKERFSAEFPKEGPSILRIQQVVRGDSAAYFCASSPRQGGLNSPLHFGNGTRLTVT.

Within the sample, this clone is medium-sized (0.01 to 0.1%). The same CDR3 arises from other DNA sequences in this sample as well. The gene calls are TRBV10-3 and TRBJ1-2; 9 bases match TRBD1. The J segment lost 5 bases and the V segment lost 6 bases, leaving 7 bases of the junction unmatched. The CDR3 extends over 14 amino acids. Germline lookup yields CDR1 ENHRY and CDR2 SYGVKD. CDR3 amino acids: CAISPGQGNYGYTF. The CDR3, as DNA: TGTGCCATCAGCCCGGGACAGGGAAATTATGGCTACACCTTC.

The chain joins TRBV28 to TRBJ2-4, with D possibly called TRBD1 or TRBD2 (5 bases each). CDR1 is MDHEN and CDR2 is SYDVKM in the germline V gene. V was pared by 5 bases and J by 1 base, with 15 bases between. This CDR3 contains 16 residues. This CDR3 is CASSPGQPGAKNIQYF. The CDR3, as DNA: TGTGCCAGCAGTCCGGGGCAACCGGGGGCCAAAAACATTCAGTACTTC.

In DNA form, the CDR3 reads TGTGCCAGCAGGACAGGGGGCAGGAGCAATCAGCCCCAGCATTTT. The encoded protein is CASRTGGRSNQPQHF. This rearrangement joins TRBV6-5 to TRBJ1-5; 10 nucleotides line up with TRBD1. V shed 6 bases and J 1 base; nucleotides not matched to a gene: 3. Germline CDR1 reads MNHEY; CDR2 reads SVGAGI. The CDR3 runs to 15 residues.

The V gene is TRBV5-5, the J gene TRBJ2-1; no clear D gene. The CDR3 spans 15 residues. The germline V gene has CDR1 SGHKS and CDR2 YYEKEE (reference sequence). Trimming stripped 0 bases from V and 3 bases from J, with 10 bases between. Here the CDR3 DNA reads TGTGCCAGCAGCTTGGGAGCTCTTGGCTACAATGAGCAGTTCTTC. Residues: CASSLGALGYNEQFF.

This clone has only one observation. This rearrangement joins TRBV5-1 to TRBJ1-3; D is unclear. V was pared by 4 bases and J by 7 bases, with 12 bases between. The CDR3 covers 13 residues. The V gene's germline CDR1 is SGHRS and CDR2 YFSETQ. This CDR3 is CASSEGLGNTIYF. The DNA for the CDR3 is TGCGCCAGCAGCGAGGGTCTTGGGAACACCATATATTTT. The full variable domain, with the rest looked up from reference TRBV5-1 and TRBJ1-3, is KAGVTQTPRYLIKTRGQQVTLSCSPISGHRSVSWYQQTPGQGLQFLFEYFSETQRNKGNFPGRFSGRQFSNSRSEMNVSTLELGDSALYLCASSEGLGNTIYFGEGSWLTVV.